The 14 T cell receptor beta chains in this list originate from one sample, sequenced in a study of blood T cell repertoires in COVID-19. Generated by immunoSEQ multiplex PCR, the TCRdb table keeps only in-frame clones and is missing some. The profile covers fewer than 250,000 clones, with around 89% appearing a single time and approximately 15% taken by the ten largest. Material: PBMCs or T cells enriched from blood (not recorded which). These receptors all stem from a man aged 25 to 40 who had been exposed to COVID-19.

The chain recombines TRBV4-1 with TRBJ2-2, with TRBD2 identical over 12 bases. The ends lost 2 bases at V and 6 bases at J; junction bases unmatched: 13. The CDR3 sequence is 19 residues long. Germline V CDR1 and CDR2: MGHRA, YSYEKL. CDR3 in DNA: TGCGCCAGCAGCCAAATGGCTACTAGCGGGGGGTCTTCCCCCGGGGAGCTGTTTTTT. Translation: CASSQMATSGGSSPGELFF.

V is TRBV19 and J is TRBJ1-2; a possible D gene is TRBD1 (5 bases). Germline V CDR1 and CDR2: LNHDA, SQIVND (reference sequence). The CDR3 has 13 residues. Trimming pared 3 bases from V and 7 bases from J, leaving 12 bases between. CDR3 in amino acids: CASSMAQGGGYTF. CDR3 in DNA: TGTGCCAGTAGTATGGCGCAGGGAGGTGGCTACACCTTC.

This chain joins TRBV5-1 and TRBJ1-5, with TRBD1 matching 9 bases. The CDR3 contains 14 residues. J was trimmed by 6 bases and V by 4 bases; bases with no gene match: 5. The germline V gene encodes CDR1 SGHRS and CDR2 YFSETQ. Written as DNA, the CDR3 is TGCGCCAGCAGCCCGGGACAGGGCAGTCAGCCCCAGCATTTT. Translated, it gives CASSPGQGSQPQHF.

This chain links TRBV19 with TRBJ1-5, with 9 bases that match TRBD1. V gave up 6 bases and J gave up 4 bases; unmatched junction bases: 7. CDR1 and CDR2 (germline): LNHDA, SQIVND (reference sequence). The CDR3 sequence is 15 residues long. The CDR3 nucleotides read TGTGCCAGTAGGCGGGGACAGGGAACAAATCAGCCCCAGCATTTT. Its translation: CASRRGQGTNQPQHF.

This clone was counted ten times or more. CDR3 residues: CASSQDGTSGGNEQFF. The DNA of the CDR3 is TGCGCCAGCAGCCAAGATGGTACTAGCGGGGGGAATGAGCAGTTCTTC. J is TRBJ2-1 and V is TRBV4-3; 12 nucleotides align to TRBD2. This CDR3 comprises 16 residues. With 0 bases clipped from V and 7 bases from J, the junction kept 4 bases outside the gene matches. Germline CDR1 LGHNA, CDR2 YSLEER.

V gene TRBV15 combines with J gene TRBJ2-2; unclear D gene. V lost 1 base, J lost 9 bases, and 6 bases lay in between. The CDR3 spans 12 residues. Germline V gives CDR1 LNHNV, CDR2 YYDKDF (reference sequence). Written as DNA, the CDR3 is TGTGCCACCAGCAGAGCTACCCGGGAGCTGTTTTTT. Translation gives CATSRATRELFF.

The chain has TRBV2 and TRBJ2-3; D may be TRBD1 (7 bases). The length of the CDR3 is 15 residues. Trimming removed 6 bases at V and 4 bases at J, with 17 bases between. Germline V gene data show CDR1 as SNHLY and CDR2 as FYNNEI. CDR3 residues: CASREEGAGADTQYF. The CDR3 nucleotides are TGTGCCAGCAGAGAGGAGGGGGCTGGGGCAGATACGCAGTATTTT.

The rearrangement joins TRBV7-9 to TRBJ2-3; TRBD2 matches 10 bases. Trimming at V came to 0 bases and at J to 2 bases, leaving 2 bases not matched to a gene. Germline lookup yields CDR1 SEHNR and CDR2 FQNEAQ (reference sequence). CDR3 size: 16 residues. Written as DNA, the CDR3 is TGTGCCAGCAGCTTAGCGCTAGCGGGGGTCACAGATACGCAGTATTTT. Translated: CASSLALAGVTDTQYF.

This clone was picked up a small number of times. The chain recombines TRBV20-1 with TRBJ1-5; D possibly corresponds to TRBD1 (6 bases). Trimming cost V 3 bases and J 1 base, with 16 bases left between them. Germline V lookup: CDR1 DFQATT, CDR2 SNEGSKA (reference sequence). This CDR3 spans 16 amino acids. The CDR3 coding sequence is TGCAGTGCTAGTAGTGGGGGGGGCCAAAGCAATCAGCCCCAGCATTTT. It specifies CSASSGGGQSNQPQHF.

The V gene is TRBV10-3, the J gene TRBJ2-5, with D hard to call. From germline, CDR1 is ENHRY and CDR2 SYGVKD. The CDR3 loop spans 14 amino acids. The ends were cut back, 0 bases at V and 1 base at J, with 6 bases in the middle. This chain's CDR3 is CAISESEPQETQYF. CDR3 DNA sequence: TGTGCCATCAGTGAGTCCGAGCCCCAAGAGACCCAGTACTTC.

The CDR3 spells CASSRGLAGSSYNEQFF. The CDR3 DNA follows: TGCGCCAGCAGCCGCGGACTAGCGGGTAGCTCCTACAATGAGCAGTTCTTC. The rearrangement joins TRBV5-1 to TRBJ2-1; 11 bases match TRBD2. Germline V CDR1 and CDR2: SGHRS, YFSETQ. This CDR3 comprises 17 residues. V gave up 4 bases and J gave up 0 bases; unmatched junction bases: 6.

The chain joins TRBV6-6 to TRBJ2-7, with 8 bases that match TRBD2. V shed 2 bases, J shed 2 bases, and the junction held 8 bases outside the gene matches. CDR1 MNHNY and CDR2 SVGAGI come from the germline V gene (reference sequence). The CDR3 extends over 16 amino acids. CDR3 sequence: CASSYGGGGTPYEQYF. The CDR3 coding sequence is TGTGCCAGCAGTTACGGTGGCGGGGGGACCCCCTACGAGCAGTACTTC.

The chain combines TRBV12-3 or TRBV12-4 with TRBJ1-1, with 7 bases matching TRBD1. CDR3 length equals 13 residues. V lost 7 bases and J lost 6; bases outside the gene matches: 8. DNA of the CDR3: TGTGCCAGCATAACGACAGGGTGGCCTGAAGCTTTCTTT. Translating gives CASITTGWPEAFF.

The chain links TRBV7-2 to TRBJ1-1; the D is unclear. CDR1 is SGHTA and CDR2 is FQGNSA in the germline V gene. V was trimmed by 6 bases and J by 6 bases, leaving 14 bases between them. This CDR3 is 13 amino acids long. CDR3 amino acids: CASRGGLFAEAFF. The CDR3 region has the DNA TGTGCCAGCAGGGGAGGGTTGTTTGCTGAAGCTTTCTTT.